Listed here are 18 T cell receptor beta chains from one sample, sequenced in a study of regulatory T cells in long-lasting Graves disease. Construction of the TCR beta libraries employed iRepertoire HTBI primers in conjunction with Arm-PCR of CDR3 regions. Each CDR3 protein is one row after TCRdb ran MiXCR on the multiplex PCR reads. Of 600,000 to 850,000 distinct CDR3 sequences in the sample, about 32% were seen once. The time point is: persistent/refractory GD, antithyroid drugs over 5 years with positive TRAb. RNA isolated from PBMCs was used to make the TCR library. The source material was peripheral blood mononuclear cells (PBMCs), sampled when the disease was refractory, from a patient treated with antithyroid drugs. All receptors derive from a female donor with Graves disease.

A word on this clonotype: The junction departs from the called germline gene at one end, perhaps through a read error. The chain's CDR3 is CASSRNRGLFF. The DNA of the CDR3 is TGTGCCAGCAGCCGTAATCGCGGGCTGTTCTTC. V is TRBV13 and J is TRBJ1-2, with unresolved D. The CDR3 is made up of 11 amino acids. Germline-derived CDR1 and CDR2 are PRHDT and FYEKMQ (reference sequence).

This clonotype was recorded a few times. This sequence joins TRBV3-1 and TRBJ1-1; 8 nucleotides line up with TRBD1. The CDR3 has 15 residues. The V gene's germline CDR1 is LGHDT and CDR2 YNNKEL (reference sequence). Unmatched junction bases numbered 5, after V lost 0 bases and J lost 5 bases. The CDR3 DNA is TGTGCCAGCAGCCAAGACGGCAGGGGGCAGACTGAAGCTTTCTTT. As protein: CASSQDGRGQTEAFF.

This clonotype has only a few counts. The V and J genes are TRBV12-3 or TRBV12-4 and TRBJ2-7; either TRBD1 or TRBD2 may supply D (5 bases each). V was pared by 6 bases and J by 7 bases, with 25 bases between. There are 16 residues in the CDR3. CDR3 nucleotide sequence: TGTGCCAGCAGCCCCACCGCCCGGGTCCCCAGGGAGGAGCAGTACTTC. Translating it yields CASSPTARVPREEQYF.

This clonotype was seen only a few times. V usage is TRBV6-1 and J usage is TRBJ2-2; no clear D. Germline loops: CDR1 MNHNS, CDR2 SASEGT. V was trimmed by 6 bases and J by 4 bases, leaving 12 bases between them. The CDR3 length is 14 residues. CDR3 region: CASSGIFGTGELFF. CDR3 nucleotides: TGTGCCAGCAGCGGTATTTTCGGCACCGGGGAGCTGTTTTTT.

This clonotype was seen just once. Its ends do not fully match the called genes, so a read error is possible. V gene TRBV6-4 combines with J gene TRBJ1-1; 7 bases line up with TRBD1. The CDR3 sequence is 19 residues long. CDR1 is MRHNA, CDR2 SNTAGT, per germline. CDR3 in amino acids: CASSYSIYETGLSNTEAFF. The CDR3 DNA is TGTGCCAGCAGTTACTCCATATATGAGACAGGGTTATCGAACACTGAAGCTTTCTTT.

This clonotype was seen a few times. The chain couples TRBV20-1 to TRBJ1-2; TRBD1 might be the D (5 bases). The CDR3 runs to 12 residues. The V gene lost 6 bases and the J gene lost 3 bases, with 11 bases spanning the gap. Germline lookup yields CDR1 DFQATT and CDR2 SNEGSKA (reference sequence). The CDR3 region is CSAGVSDYGYTF. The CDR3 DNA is TGCAGTGCGGGGGTCTCAGACTATGGCTACACCTTC.

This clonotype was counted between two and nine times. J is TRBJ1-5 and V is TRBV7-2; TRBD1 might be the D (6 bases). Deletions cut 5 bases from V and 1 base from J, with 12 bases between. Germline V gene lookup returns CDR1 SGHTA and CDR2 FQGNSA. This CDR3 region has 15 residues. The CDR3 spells CASSPETGSNQPQHF. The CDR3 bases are TGTGCCAGCAGCCCTGAGACAGGAAGCAATCAGCCCCAGCATTTT.

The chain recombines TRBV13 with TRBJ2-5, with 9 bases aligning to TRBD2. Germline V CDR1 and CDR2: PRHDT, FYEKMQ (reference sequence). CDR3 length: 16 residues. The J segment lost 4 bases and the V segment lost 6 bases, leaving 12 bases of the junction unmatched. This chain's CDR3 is CASSPTGTSTPETQYF. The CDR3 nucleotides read TGTGCCAGCAGTCCCACCGGGACTAGCACTCCAGAGACCCAGTACTTC.

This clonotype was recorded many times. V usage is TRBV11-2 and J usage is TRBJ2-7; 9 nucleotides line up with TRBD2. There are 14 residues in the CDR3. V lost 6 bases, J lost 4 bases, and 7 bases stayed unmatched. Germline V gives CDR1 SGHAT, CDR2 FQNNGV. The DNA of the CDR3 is TGTGCCAGCAGTATGACTAGCGGAGGGTACGAGCAGTACTTC. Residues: CASSMTSGGYEQYF.

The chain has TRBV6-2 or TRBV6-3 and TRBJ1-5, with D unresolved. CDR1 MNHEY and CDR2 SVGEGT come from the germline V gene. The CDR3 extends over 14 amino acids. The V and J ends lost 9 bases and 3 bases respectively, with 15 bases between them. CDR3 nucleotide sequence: TGTGCCAGTAAATCCAGCGGTCCCAATCAGCCCCAGCATTTT. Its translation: CASKSSGPNQPQHF.

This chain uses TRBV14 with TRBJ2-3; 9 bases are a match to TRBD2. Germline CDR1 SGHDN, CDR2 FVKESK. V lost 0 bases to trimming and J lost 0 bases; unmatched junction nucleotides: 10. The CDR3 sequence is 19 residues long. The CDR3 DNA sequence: TGTGCCAGCAGCCAAGAAGGGACCACTAGCGGGCTTAGCACAGATACGCAGTATTTT. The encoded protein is CASSQEGTTSGLSTDTQYF.

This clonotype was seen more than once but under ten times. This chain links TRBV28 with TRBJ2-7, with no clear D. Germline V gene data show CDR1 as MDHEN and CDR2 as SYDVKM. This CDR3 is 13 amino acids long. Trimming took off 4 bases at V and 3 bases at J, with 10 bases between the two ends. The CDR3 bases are TGTGCCAGCAGTTCCCCCCTGGACTACGAGCAGTACTTC. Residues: CASSSPLDYEQYF.

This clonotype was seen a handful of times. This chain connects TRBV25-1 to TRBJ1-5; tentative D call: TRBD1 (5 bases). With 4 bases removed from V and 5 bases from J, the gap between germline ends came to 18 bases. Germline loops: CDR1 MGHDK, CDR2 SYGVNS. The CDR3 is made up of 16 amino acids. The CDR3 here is CASSGSGALRHQPQHF. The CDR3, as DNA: TGTGCCAGCAGTGGAAGCGGGGCACTGAGACATCAGCCCCAGCATTTT.

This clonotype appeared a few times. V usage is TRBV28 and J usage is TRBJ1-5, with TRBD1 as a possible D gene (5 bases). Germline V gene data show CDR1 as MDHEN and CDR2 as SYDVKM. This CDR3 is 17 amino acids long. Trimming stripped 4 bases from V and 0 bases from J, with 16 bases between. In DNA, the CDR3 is TGTGCCAGCAGTTCCCCCTCACAGGAATATAGCAATCAGCCCCAGCATTTT. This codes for CASSSPSQEYSNQPQHF. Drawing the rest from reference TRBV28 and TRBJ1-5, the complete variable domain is DVKVTQSSRYLVKRTGEKVFLECVQDMDHENMFWYRQDPGLGLRLIYFSYDVKMKEKGDIPEGYSVSREKKERFSLILESASTNQTSMYLCASSSPSQEYSNQPQHFGDGTRLSIL.

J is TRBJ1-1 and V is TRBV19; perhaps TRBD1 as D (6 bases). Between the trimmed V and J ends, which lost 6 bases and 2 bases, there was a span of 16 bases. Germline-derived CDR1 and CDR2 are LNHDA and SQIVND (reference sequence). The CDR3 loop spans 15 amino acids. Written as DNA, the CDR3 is TGTGCCAGTAGCGCACGGGGGGGCAGAAACACTGAAGCTTTCTTT. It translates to CASSARGGRNTEAFF.

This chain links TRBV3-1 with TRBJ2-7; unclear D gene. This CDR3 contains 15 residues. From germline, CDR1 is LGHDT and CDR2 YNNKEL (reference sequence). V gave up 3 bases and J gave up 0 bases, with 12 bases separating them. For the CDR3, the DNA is TGTGCCAGCAGCCATTCGCGCACCCTCTCCTACGAGCAGTACTTC. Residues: CASSHSRTLSYEQYF.

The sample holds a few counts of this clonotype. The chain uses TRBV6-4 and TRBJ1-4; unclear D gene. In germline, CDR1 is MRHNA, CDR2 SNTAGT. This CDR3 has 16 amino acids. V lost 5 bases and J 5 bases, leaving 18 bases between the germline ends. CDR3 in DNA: TGTGCCAGCAGTTACGGTTTTGGGCAGGTGAATGAAAAACTGTTTTTT. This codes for CASSYGFGQVNEKLFF.

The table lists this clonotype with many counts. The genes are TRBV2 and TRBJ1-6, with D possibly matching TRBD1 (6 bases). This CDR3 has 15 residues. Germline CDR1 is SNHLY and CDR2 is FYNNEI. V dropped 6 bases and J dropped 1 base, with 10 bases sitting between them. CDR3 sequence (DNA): TGTGCCAGCAGCCAGGGGATTTCCTATAATTCACCCCTCCACTTT. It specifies CASSQGISYNSPLHF.